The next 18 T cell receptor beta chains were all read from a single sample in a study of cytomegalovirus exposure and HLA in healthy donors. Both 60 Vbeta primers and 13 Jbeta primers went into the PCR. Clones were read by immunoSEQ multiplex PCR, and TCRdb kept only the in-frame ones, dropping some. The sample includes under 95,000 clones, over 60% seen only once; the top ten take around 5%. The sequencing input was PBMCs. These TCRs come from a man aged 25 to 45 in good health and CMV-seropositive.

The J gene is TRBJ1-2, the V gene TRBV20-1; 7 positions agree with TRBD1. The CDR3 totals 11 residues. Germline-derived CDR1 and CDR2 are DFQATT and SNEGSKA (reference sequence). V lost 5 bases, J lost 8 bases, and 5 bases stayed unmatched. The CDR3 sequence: CSAPRQGGYTF. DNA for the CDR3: TGCAGTGCTCCTAGACAGGGCGGCTACACCTTC.

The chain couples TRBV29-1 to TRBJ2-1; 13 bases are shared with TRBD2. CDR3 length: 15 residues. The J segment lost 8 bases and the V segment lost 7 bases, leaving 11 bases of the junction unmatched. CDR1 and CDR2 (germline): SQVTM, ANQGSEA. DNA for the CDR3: TGCAGCGCTCCACTAGCGGGAGGGCCCAGCGATGAGCAGTTCTTC. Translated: CSAPLAGGPSDEQFF.

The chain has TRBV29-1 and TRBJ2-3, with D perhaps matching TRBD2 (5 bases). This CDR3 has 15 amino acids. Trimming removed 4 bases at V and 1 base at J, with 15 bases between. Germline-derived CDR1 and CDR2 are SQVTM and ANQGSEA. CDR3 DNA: TGCAGCGTTGGGATCGGGGAGTTGGGCACAGATACGCAGTATTTT. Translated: CSVGIGELGTDTQYF.

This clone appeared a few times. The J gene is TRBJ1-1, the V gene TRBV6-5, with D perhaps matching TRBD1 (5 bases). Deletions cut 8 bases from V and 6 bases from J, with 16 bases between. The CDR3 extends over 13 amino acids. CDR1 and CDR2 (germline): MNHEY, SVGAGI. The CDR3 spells CASSPLLGAEAFF. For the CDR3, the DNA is TGTGCCAGCTCCCCTCTTTTAGGGGCTGAAGCTTTCTTT.

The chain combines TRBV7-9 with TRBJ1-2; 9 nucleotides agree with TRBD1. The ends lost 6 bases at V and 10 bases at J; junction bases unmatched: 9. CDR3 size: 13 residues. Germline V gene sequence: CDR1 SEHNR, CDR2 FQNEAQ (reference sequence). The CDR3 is CASSYPGQGDYTF. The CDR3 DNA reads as TGTGCCAGCAGTTACCCGGGACAGGGAGACTACACCTTC. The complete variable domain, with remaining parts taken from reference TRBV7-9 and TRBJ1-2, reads DTGVSQNPRHKITKRGQNVTFRCDPISEHNRLYWYRQTLGQGPEFLTYFQNEAQLEKSRLLSDRFSAERPKGSFSTLEIQRTEQGDSAMYLCASSYPGQGDYTFGSGTRLTVV.

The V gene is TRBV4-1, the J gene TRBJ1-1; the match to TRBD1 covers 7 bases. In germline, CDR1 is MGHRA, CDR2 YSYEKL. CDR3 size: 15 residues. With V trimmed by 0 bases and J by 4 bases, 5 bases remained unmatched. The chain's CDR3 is CASSQDEAGGTEAFF. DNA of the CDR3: TGCGCCAGCAGCCAAGATGAAGCAGGGGGCACTGAAGCTTTCTTT.

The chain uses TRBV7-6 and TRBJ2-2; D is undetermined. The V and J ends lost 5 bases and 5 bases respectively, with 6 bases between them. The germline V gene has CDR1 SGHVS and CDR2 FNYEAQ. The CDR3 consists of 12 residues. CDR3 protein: CASSMRTGELFF. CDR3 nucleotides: TGTGCCAGCAGCATGAGGACCGGGGAGCTGTTTTTT.

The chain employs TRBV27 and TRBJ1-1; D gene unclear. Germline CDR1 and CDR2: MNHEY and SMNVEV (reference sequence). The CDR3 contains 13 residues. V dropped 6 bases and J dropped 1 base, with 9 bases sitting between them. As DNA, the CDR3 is TGTGCCAGCAGCTTTACACAGAACACTGAAGCTTTCTTT. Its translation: CASSFTQNTEAFF.

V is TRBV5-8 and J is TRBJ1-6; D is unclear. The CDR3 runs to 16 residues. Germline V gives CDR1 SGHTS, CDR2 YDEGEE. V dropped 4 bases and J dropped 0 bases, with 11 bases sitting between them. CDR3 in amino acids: CASSQTESSYNSPLHF. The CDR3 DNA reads TGTGCCAGCAGCCAAACAGAAAGCTCCTATAATTCACCCCTCCACTTT.

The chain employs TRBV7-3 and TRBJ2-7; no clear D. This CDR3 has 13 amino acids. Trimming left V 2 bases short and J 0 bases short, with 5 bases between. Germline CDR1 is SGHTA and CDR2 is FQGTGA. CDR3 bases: TGTGCCAGCAGCTTAGACATCTCCTACGAGCAGTACTTC. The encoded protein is CASSLDISYEQYF.

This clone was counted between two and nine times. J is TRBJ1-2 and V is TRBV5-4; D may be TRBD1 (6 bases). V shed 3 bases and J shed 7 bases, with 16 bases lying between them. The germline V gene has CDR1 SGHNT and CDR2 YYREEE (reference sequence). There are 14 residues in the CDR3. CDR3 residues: CASSSNDRLRGYTF. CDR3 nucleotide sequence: TGTGCCAGCAGCTCGAACGACAGGTTGCGTGGCTACACCTTC.

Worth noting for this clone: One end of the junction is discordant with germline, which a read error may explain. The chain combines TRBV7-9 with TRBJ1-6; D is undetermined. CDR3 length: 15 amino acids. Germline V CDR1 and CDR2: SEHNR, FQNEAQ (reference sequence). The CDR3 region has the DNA TGTTCCAGCAGCTTAGATTGGGCTAATAATTCACCCCTCCACTTT. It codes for CSSSLDWANNSPLHF.

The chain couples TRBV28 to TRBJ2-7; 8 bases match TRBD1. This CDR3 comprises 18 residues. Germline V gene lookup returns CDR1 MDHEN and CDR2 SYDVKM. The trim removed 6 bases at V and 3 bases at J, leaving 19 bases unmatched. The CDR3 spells CASSRGTGRPHRVYEQYF. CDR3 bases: TGTGCCAGCAGCCGAGGGACAGGAAGGCCCCATCGCGTCTACGAGCAGTACTTC.

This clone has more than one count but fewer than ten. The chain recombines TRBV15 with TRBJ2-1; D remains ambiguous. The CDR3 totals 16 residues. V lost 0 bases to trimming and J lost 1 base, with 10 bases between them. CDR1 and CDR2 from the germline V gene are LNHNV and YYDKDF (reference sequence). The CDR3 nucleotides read TGTGCCACCAGCAGAGATATGGGCCCTTCCTACAATGAGCAGTTCTTC. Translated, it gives CATSRDMGPSYNEQFF.

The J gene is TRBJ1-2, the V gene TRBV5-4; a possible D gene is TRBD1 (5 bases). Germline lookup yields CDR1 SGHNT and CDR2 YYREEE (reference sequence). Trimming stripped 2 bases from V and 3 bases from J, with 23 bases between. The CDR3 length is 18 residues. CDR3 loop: CASSLPYPGRGKDYGYTF. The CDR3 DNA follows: TGTGCCAGCAGCTTACCTTATCCGGGACGGGGGAAGGACTATGGCTACACCTTC. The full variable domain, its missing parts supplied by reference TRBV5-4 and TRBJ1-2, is ETGVTQSPTHLIKTRGQQVTLRCSSQSGHNTVSWYQQALGQGPQFIFQYYREEENGRGNFPPRFSGLQFPNYSSELNVNALELDDSALYLCASSLPYPGRGKDYGYTFGSGTRLTVV.

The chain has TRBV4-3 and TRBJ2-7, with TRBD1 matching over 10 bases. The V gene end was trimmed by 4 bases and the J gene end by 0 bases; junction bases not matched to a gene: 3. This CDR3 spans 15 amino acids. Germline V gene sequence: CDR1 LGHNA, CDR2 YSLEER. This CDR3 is CASSPWTGGSYEQYF. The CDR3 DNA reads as TGCGCCAGCAGCCCTTGGACAGGGGGCTCCTACGAGCAGTACTTC.

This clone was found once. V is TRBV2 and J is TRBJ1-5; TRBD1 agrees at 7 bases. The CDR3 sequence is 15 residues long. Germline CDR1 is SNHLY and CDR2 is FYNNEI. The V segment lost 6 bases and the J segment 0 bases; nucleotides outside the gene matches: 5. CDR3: CASRRQGGSNQPQHF. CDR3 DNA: TGTGCCAGCAGACGACAGGGCGGTAGCAATCAGCCCCAGCATTTT.

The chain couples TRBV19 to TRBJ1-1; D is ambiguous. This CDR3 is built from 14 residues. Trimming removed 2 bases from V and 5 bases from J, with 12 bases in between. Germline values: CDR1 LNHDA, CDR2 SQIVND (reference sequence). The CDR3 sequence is CASSIRGLGTEAFF. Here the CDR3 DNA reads TGTGCCAGTAGTATACGGGGTCTGGGGACTGAAGCTTTCTTT.